Only a few counts were recorded for the clone carrying this TCR beta chain. This record comes from a study of beta chain features in type 1 diabetes. What was sequenced were expressed TCRB transcripts, since all of the isolated RNA had been reverse transcribed. Produced via immunoSEQ multiplex PCR; TCRdb's table is partial and in-frame only. Here the sample spans roughly 230,000 clones, 9.6% being singletons. V lost 1 base, J lost 5 bases, and 15 bases stayed unmatched. Germline V gives CDR1 SGHTA, CDR2 FQGNSA. This CDR3 spans 18 amino acids. The clonotype comes from a woman aged 18-29 years in good health. The chain links TRBV7-2 to TRBJ2-5; 8 nucleotides align to TRBD1. What was sequenced was naive CD4+ T cells from blood. CDR3 nucleotides: TGTGCCAGCAGCTTAGTTTGGGACAGGATCTTGGTGGTGGAGACCCAGTACTTC. It specifies CASSLVWDRILVVETQYF.